This T cell receptor (beta chain) was profiled in a study of CD8 T cells in ankylosing spondylitis. Regarding the study as a whole: Significantly higher representation of disease-linked clones was reported for matched ankylosing spondylitis synovial fluid. Disease-linked clones proved CD8+ and comparatively uncommon in peripheral blood.

Note on this clonotype: What it binds is unknown.

In TCRdb, the 5' RACE reads were re-called with MiXCR into one record per CDR3 protein. This sample yields hundreds of thousands of distinct CDR3 sequences, of which 7% to 10% are seen a single time; roughly 4.9% belongs to the top ten. The CDR3 runs to 15 residues. Germline lookup yields CDR1 SGHDT and CDR2 YYEEEE. V lost 4 bases and J lost 3; bases outside the gene matches: 8. The rearrangement uses TRBV5-6 and TRBJ1-2, with 8 bases that match TRBD1. Sequenced sample: blood, either unsorted or a sorted T cell fraction (not recorded which). The sequence was obtained from a female donor with ankylosing spondylitis or in good health (not recorded which). This CDR3 reads CASSPEGTGYYGYTF. The CDR3 DNA reads TGTGCCAGCAGCCCCGAAGGGACAGGCTACTATGGCTACACCTTC.